Included here is one TCR beta chain sequence, with context. This clonotype was observed many times. The clone's antigen remains unknown. No base qualities exist here, and no much larger clone lies one base off it. The V end loses 0 bases and the J end loses 6 bases, and a stretch of 9 bases separates them. The germline V gene yields SGHDT for CDR1 and YYEEEE for CDR2. The CDR3 has 14 amino acids, counting the end cysteine and phenylalanine. Here the CDR3 DNA is all that survives: 42 bases in frame from base 1. The source of the sample is a study of neurological immune-mediated disorders (dated by TCRdb to about 2019). For context, the study as a whole: The study compared peripheral blood TCR-beta repertoires of HTLV-I-associated myelopathy (HAM/TSP) patients, multiple sclerosis patients and healthy controls using UMI-based sequencing. Longitudinal samples, technical triplicates and paired sorted CD4+ and CD8+ T-cell subsets, alongside PBMC samples, were included among the 106 TCR-beta libraries. Longitudinal HAM/TSP and healthy donors had 3 time-points each (about 3-40 month intervals). The cohort included about 66 subjects: some 15 with HAM/TSP, around 34 with multiple sclerosis, and approximately 20 healthy controls. Overall results and qualifications from the work: TCR clonal expansion was highest in HAM/TSP patients and lowest in MS patients, with MS patients falling below even healthy controls. Across subjects, expanded clones never shared an identical CDR3 amino acid sequence, which suggests that the TCR-beta repertoires in every group were private.

The time point label, read with the paper, signifies: longitudinal time-point 2. Unsorted PBMC libraries were generated from 2 million PBMCs stored in RNAlater at -80 °C until RNA extraction. Peripheral blood was subjected to Ficoll-Hypaque density gradient centrifugation to isolate PBMCs, which were then cryopreserved in liquid nitrogen. cDNA synthesis used template-switch 5'RACE with a primer carrying a 10-nucleotide random unique molecular identifier tagging each TCR transcript. Over 190 million TCR-beta sequences, covering 15-18 subjects, were produced in each sequencing run. Total RNA was extracted with the RNeasy kit. The KAPA Real-time Library Amplification kit was used to amplify TCR-beta VDJ regions with primers targeting the TCR constant region and the 5'RACE anchor. Sample indexes and Illumina adaptors were added in a first PCR, after which library yield was increased in a second PCR. After purification with Ampure beads, the TCR product of roughly 650 bp was size-selected on a 2% E-gel SizeSelection system. Before pooling, library quality was checked on a Bioanalyzer, concentration was measured with Qubit, and libraries were quantified with the Kapa Library Quantification kit. An Illumina HiSeq 2500 sequenced the libraries paired-end 2 x 150 bp. To increase sequence diversity, roughly 24-32% phiX was spiked into each library pool. Turning to the authors' computational methods: Quality-filtered reads were processed with the UMI-based MiGEC pipeline, and over 75% of raw TCR sequences were removed by the MiGEC pipeline during error correction. VDJ genes were aligned to IMGT germline references, and clonotypes were defined by unique CDR3 amino acid sequence plus V-J genes. Clonal expansion, Shannon diversity and CDR3 relatedness (CalcPairwiseDistances, ClusterSamples) were evaluated with VDJtools, and phylogenetic trees were built with CLCbio workbench. Using coefficient-of-variation modelling across technical triplicates, the study counted a clone as expanded if it had at least 8 unique UMIs. Using fastp at Q25 and MiXCR, TCRdb reprocessed the public reads and kept productive beta chains. Merged by CDR3 protein, the rows form single entries marked with the most common genes and DNA. The V and J calls reflect TCRdb's pipeline rather than the authors' work. The sample has roughly 98,000 distinct CDR3 sequences on record, less than 15% of them singletons. The ten largest clonotypes hold under 6% of the sample.

The source material was PBMCs. Here the chain combines TRBV5-6 and TRBJ2-2, with the D gene not confidently named. The TCR sequence derives from a female donor with HTLV-1-associated myelopathy (HAM/TSP). The DNA sequence is given as TGTGCCAGCAGCTTGGTTCACGGGTCCGGGGAGCTGTTTTTT. Translated, it gives CASSLVHGSGELFF.